This TCR beta chain was obtained from a study of shared clonotypes between healthy human individuals. The ends were cut back, 6 bases at V and 8 bases at J, with 17 bases in the middle. This CDR3 region has 14 residues. CDR1 and CDR2 (germline): MNHEY, SVGAGI. Only in-frame clones appear in the TCRdb table, and some are missing; sequencing was by immunoSEQ multiplex PCR. Seen here are a few million clones, approximately 95% observed once, and the top ten hold 0.1% to 0.15%. Sequenced: naive CD4+ T cells sorted from blood. Regarding subset: CD45RA+ positively selected. The receptor comes from a man aged 18 to 29 in good health. The chain couples TRBV6-5 to TRBJ2-1; D may be TRBD2 (6 bases). The CDR3 nucleotides read TGTGCCAGCAGAAGTACTAAGGGCGGGGATGAGCAGTTCTTC. Amino acids: CASRSTKGGDEQFF.